This entry lists 23 T cell receptor beta chains sequenced from one sample in a study of tumor and adjacent non-tumor tissue in lung cancer. TCRbeta libraries were built with three rounds of nested PCR, modified from ARM-PCR. TCRdb independently ran MiXCR on the multiplex PCR reads; one entry per CDR3 protein. The sample includes fewer than 150,000 distinct CDR3 sequences, approximately 72% of them seen just once. RNA was extracted from bulk tissue without any cell sorting. Sequencing used lung tumor tissue. These receptors came from a man in his sixties with small cell lung cancer.

Comments on this clonotype: One junction end does not reproduce the germline sequence, and a read error may be involved. J is TRBJ2-7 and V is TRBV4-1; 9 nucleotides agree with TRBD2. In germline, CDR1 is MGHRA, CDR2 YSYEKL. The CDR3 length is 19 residues. DNA for the CDR3: TGCGCCATCAGCCCAAAGGGACTAGCTGGATTAAGGAGCTCCTACGAGCAGTACTTC. It specifies CAISPKGLAGLRSSYEQYF.

The chain is built from TRBV20-1 and TRBJ2-1; tentative D call: TRBD1 (6 bases). V lost 6 bases and J lost 8, with 20 bases in between. The CDR3 is made up of 14 amino acids. Germline values: CDR1 DFQATT, CDR2 SNEGSKA (reference sequence). DNA of the CDR3: TGCAGTGCCTCAGGGGCTAGCTTGAGTTATGAGCAGTTCTTC. It codes for CSASGASLSYEQFF.

As to this clonotype: This sequence may be a read error, since a much larger clone differs from it by one base. The chain couples TRBV12-5 to TRBJ2-1, with a weak D call TRBD1 (6 bases). From germline, CDR1 is LGHNT and CDR2 FRNRAP. The CDR3 has 13 residues. The CDR3 DNA reads as TGTGTTAGTGGTTTGGCCCAGGGGAATGAGCAGTTCTTC. It specifies CVSGLAQGNEQFF.

This clonotype was found many times. The CDR3 sequence is CSARKSGRDTGELFF. In DNA form, the CDR3 reads TGCAGTGCTAGAAAGAGCGGGAGAGACACCGGGGAGCTGTTTTTT. The chain links TRBV20-1 to TRBJ2-2, with 8 bases fitting TRBD2. This CDR3 comprises 15 residues. Trimming cost V 2 bases and J 3 bases; bases outside gene matches: 5. The V gene's germline CDR1 is DFQATT and CDR2 SNEGSKA (reference sequence).

Ten or more counts support this clonotype. This chain links TRBV12-3 or TRBV12-4 with TRBJ2-7; the match to TRBD1 covers 8 bases. V trimming: 3 bases; J trimming: 3 bases; junction bases outside the gene matches: 7. The CDR3 loop spans 15 amino acids. The CDR3 DNA reads TGTGCCAGCAGTTTTAAGGGACAGGCGAACTACGAGCAGTACTTC. Its protein is CASSFKGQANYEQYF.

The sample holds one count of this clonotype. The junction does not match germline at one end; this may be a read error. This chain connects TRBV6-1 to TRBJ1-1; possible D gene TRBD1, 6 bases. Per germline, CDR1 MNHNS and CDR2 SASEGT. This CDR3 is built from 13 residues. The CDR3 DNA sequence: TGTGCCAGCACCCTACAGGGTAACACTGGAGCTTTCTTT. Amino acids: CASTLQGNTGAFF.

This clonotype occurred once. One end of the junction fails to match germline, which may point to a read error. V is TRBV19 and J is TRBJ2-3; TRBD1 or TRBD2 may be the D gene (6 bases each). Looked up from germline, CDR1 is LNHDA and CDR2 is SQIVND (reference sequence). The CDR3 consists of 14 residues. CDR3 protein: CTSTTLQGTYTQYF. CDR3 DNA: TGTACCAGTACTACTCTCCAGGGGACTTATACGCAGTATTTT.

About this clonotype: This sequence may be a read error, since a much larger clone differs from it by one base. The CDR3 DNA sequence: TGCAGAGCCACGCTCTTAGGGGACACTGAAGCTTTCTTT. It specifies CRATLLGDTEAFF. The chain uses TRBV20-1 and TRBJ1-1; D perhaps matches TRBD1 (5 bases). The germline gives CDR1 DFQATT, CDR2 SNEGSKA (reference sequence). The CDR3 consists of 13 residues.

The V gene is TRBV20-1, the J gene TRBJ2-5; 9 bases match TRBD2. The CDR3 consists of 16 residues. Germline trimming cut 0 bases from V and 4 bases from J; bases unmatched to any gene: 9. Germline values: CDR1 DFQATT, CDR2 SNEGSKA (reference sequence). CDR3 amino acids: CSARDSSGSGGETQYF. In nucleotides, the CDR3 is TGCAGTGCTAGAGATAGTAGCGGGAGTGGTGGAGAGACCCAGTACTTC.

This clonotype occurred once. The chain joins TRBV5-1 to TRBJ2-7; TRBD1 is a possible D gene (5 bases). The ends were cut back, 3 bases at V and 3 bases at J, with 16 bases in the middle. There are 15 residues in the CDR3. Germline-derived CDR1 and CDR2 are SGHRS and YFSETQ. CDR3 amino acids: CASSWGFLGDYEQYF. CDR3 nucleotides: TGCGCCAGCAGCTGGGGCTTCTTGGGCGACTACGAGCAGTACTTC.

This clonotype has just a few counts. The V and J genes are TRBV12-3 or TRBV12-4 and TRBJ1-1, with D maybe TRBD1 (5 bases). Between the trimmed V and J ends, which lost 4 bases and 3 bases, there was a span of 12 bases. The CDR3 loop spans 14 amino acids. The CDR3 DNA follows: TGTGCCAGCAGTTCAACGGGACTATACACTGAAGCTTTCTTT. It translates to CASSSTGLYTEAFF.

Of note for this clonotype: A much more abundant neighbour one base away suggests this may be a read error. The genes are TRBV11-2 and TRBJ2-3, with no clear D. This CDR3 spans 15 amino acids. The germline V gene has CDR1 SGHAT and CDR2 FQNNGV. V lost 4 bases, J lost 5 bases, and 16 bases lay in between. CDR3 sequence (DNA): TGTGCCAGCAGCTCCCAAGCATGGCCGGGAGATACGCAGTATTTT. Residues: CASSSQAWPGDTQYF.

As for this clonotype: A much larger clonotype is one base distant, so this may be a read error. The rearrangement links TRBV6-1 to TRBJ2-5; 7 bases agree with TRBD1. CDR3 length: 14 residues. Per germline, CDR1 MNHNS and CDR2 SASEGT. The CDR3: CASSSYRGQGTQYF. DNA of the CDR3: TGTGCCAGCAGTTCCTACAGGGGCCAAGGGACCCAGTACTTC.

This chain connects TRBV28 to TRBJ2-1; 9 bases align to TRBD1. J gave up 6 bases and V 7 bases, and 7 bases lay outside the gene matches. Looked up from germline, CDR1 is MDHEN and CDR2 is SYDVKM. This CDR3 has 14 residues. CDR3 protein: CASNPRTGANEQFF. CDR3 in DNA: TGTGCCAGCAATCCCCGGACAGGGGCCAATGAGCAGTTCTTC.

With regard to this clonotype: Relative to the germline gene, one junction end is altered; a read error may explain this. The V call is TRBV20-1, the J call TRBJ1-1; 10 nucleotides match TRBD1. CDR3 length: 12 amino acids. In germline, CDR1 is DFQATT, CDR2 SNEGSKA (reference sequence). The CDR3 protein is CSAGQGDTGAFF. In nucleotides, the CDR3 is TGCAGTGCTGGACAGGGGGACACTGGAGCTTTCTTT.

The gene calls are TRBV11-3 and TRBJ2-2; D call uncertain. The CDR3 is 15 amino acids. V was clipped by 8 bases and J by 5 bases, with 18 bases between them. Germline CDR1 SGHNT, CDR2 YENEEA. CDR3 sequence reads: CASVSGKKNTGELFF. The CDR3 DNA sequence: TGTGCCAGCGTCTCGGGCAAAAAGAATACCGGGGAGCTGTTTTTT.

The chain employs TRBV21-1 and TRBJ2-7; whether TRBD2, the table's D call, matches the DNA was not checked. TRBV21-1 is a documented pseudogene. The CDR3 contains 17 residues. The CDR3 nucleotides read TGTGCCAGCAGCAAAGAGAAAGGGAGCGGGCTGAACTACGAGCAGTACGTC. Translation gives CASSKEKGSGLNYEQYV.

This chain uses TRBV20-1 with TRBJ2-7; 7 bases map to TRBD2. The CDR3 extends over 23 amino acids. CDR1 and CDR2 from the germline V gene are DFQATT and SNEGSKA (reference sequence). V lost 0 bases to trimming and J lost 4 bases; unmatched junction nucleotides: 33. In DNA, the CDR3 is TGCAGTGCTAGAGATGGTCACCTCCCCCTACTAGCGCCCATACTTCGGAGACGGTACGAGCAGTACGTC. This codes for CSARDGHLPLLAPILRRRYEQYV.

Comment on this clonotype: Mismatch with germline at one junction end may stem from a read error. The chain employs TRBV20-1 and TRBJ2-7, with D perhaps TRBD2 (6 bases). Germline loops: CDR1 DFQATT, CDR2 SNEGSKA (reference sequence). CDR3 size: 13 residues. The CDR3 coding sequence is TGCAATGCTAGCGCAGGCGTTTTCTACGAGCAGTGCTTC. Its translation is CNASAGVFYEQCF.

This clonotype was recorded a few times. The gene calls are TRBV28 and TRBJ2-7, with 11 bases fitting TRBD1. The CDR3 length is 15 residues. Germline lookup yields CDR1 MDHEN and CDR2 SYDVKM. V lost 6 bases and J lost 7; bases outside the gene matches: 11. In DNA form, the CDR3 reads TGTGCCAGCAGCCCCTGGACAGGGGGCTATCGAGAGCAGTACTTC. Translated, it gives CASSPWTGGYREQYF.

Notes on this clonotype: This may stem from a read error, because a much larger clone lies one nucleotide away. The J gene is TRBJ2-2, the V gene TRBV29-1; TRBD1 might be the D (6 bases). The CDR3 sequence is 13 residues long. The germline CDR1 and CDR2 sequences are SQVTM and ANQGSEA. CDR3 region: CGVDHRVGGELFF. Here the CDR3 DNA reads TGCGGCGTTGATCACAGGGTTGGCGGGGAGCTGTTTTTT.

About this clonotype itself: A read error may account for a junction end that differs from germline. V and J are TRBV11-2 and TRBJ1-1; D may be TRBD1 (5 bases). The germline gives CDR1 SGHAT, CDR2 FQNNGV. This CDR3 region has 16 residues. CDR3 in DNA: TGCGCCAGCAGCCCGCTCCCGGGACCCTGGGAGGTATCTCCTTTCTTT. Encoded protein: CASSPLPGPWEVSPFF. Filled out from reference TRBV11-2 and TRBJ1-1, the complete variable domain reads EAGVAQSPRYKIIEKRQSVAFWCNPISGHATLYWYQQILGQGPKLLIQFQNNGVVDDSQLPKDRFSAERLKGVDSTLKIQPAKLEDSAVYLCASSPLPGPWEVSPFFGQGTRLTVV.

On this clonotype: A junction boundary mismatches the germline segment, possibly from a read error. The CDR3 coding sequence is TGCGTCAGCAGGGAGCCAAGCGGATACGAGCAGTACTTC. Its protein is CVSREPSGYEQYF. The V and J genes are TRBV5-1 and TRBJ2-7; D may match TRBD1 or TRBD2 (5 bases each). Per the germline V gene, CDR1 is SGHRS and CDR2 is YFSETQ. The CDR3 consists of 13 residues.